The 10 T cell receptor beta chains listed next were all sequenced from one sample in a study of identical twins. Each CDR3 protein gets one entry after TCRdb re-called the 5' RACE reads with MiXCR. This table holds hundreds of thousands of distinct CDR3 sequences, 8.6% found once. These data were also filed under a second study, of yellow fever vaccine responses in identical twins.

The sample comprised PBMCs. The receptors were sampled from a woman between 18 and 30 years old in good health.

This clonotype was counted many times. V gene TRBV25-1 combines with J gene TRBJ2-1, with a tentative D call TRBD2 (6 bases). Germline lookup yields CDR1 MGHDK and CDR2 SYGVNS. The CDR3 consists of 11 residues. V was clipped by 7 bases and J by 16 bases, with 17 bases between them. CDR3 protein: CASTDGTRCFF. In nucleotides, the CDR3 is TGTGCCAGCACCGACGGGACTCGTTGCTTCTTC.

The rearrangement links TRBV5-1 to TRBJ2-1, with D tentatively TRBD1 (5 bases). CDR1 is SGHRS, CDR2 YFSETQ, per germline. V gave up 2 bases and J gave up 1 base, with 19 bases separating them. The CDR3 totals 18 residues. CDR3 bases: TGCGCCAGCAGCTTCCCTACCGGGCAGGGTCGTTCCTACAATGAGCAGTTCTTC. Residues: CASSFPTGQGRSYNEQFF.

The CDR3 DNA follows: TGCAGTGCTGCCCTCGACAGTCGGGGGGAGCAGTACTTC. This codes for CSAALDSRGEQYF. The J gene is TRBJ2-7, the V gene TRBV20-1; D is possibly TRBD2 (6 bases). V lost 5 bases and J 7 bases, leaving 18 bases between the germline ends. This CDR3 spans 13 amino acids. Germline assignment: CDR1 DFQATT and CDR2 SNEGSKA (reference sequence).

Ten or more counts support this clonotype. A read error may account for a junction end that differs from germline. The J gene is TRBJ2-5, the V gene TRBV7-8, with 11 positions matching TRBD1. Germline V gene sequence: CDR1 SGHVS, CDR2 FQNEAQ. The CDR3 loop spans 14 amino acids. The CDR3 DNA sequence: TGTGCCAGCAGCGCTGGGACAGGGGGAGCTGTAAATAACTTC. This translates into CASSAGTGGAVNNF.

The gene calls are TRBV7-9 and TRBJ2-1, with a possible D match to TRBD1 (5 bases). This CDR3 contains 14 residues. CDR1 is SEHNR, CDR2 FQNEAQ, per germline (reference sequence). V lost 3 bases to trimming and J lost 4 bases, with 10 bases between them. The CDR3 sequence: CASSFTRDYNEQFF. CDR3 nucleotides: TGTGCCAGCAGCTTCACCAGGGATTACAATGAGCAGTTCTTC.

J is TRBJ2-7 and V is TRBV5-5; D not certain. CDR1 is SGHKS and CDR2 is YYEKEE in the germline V gene (reference sequence). Trimming removed 1 base from V and 0 bases from J, with 14 bases in between. CDR3 length: 16 amino acids. CDR3 sequence (DNA): TGTGCCAGCAGCTTGCCAAGGAGCGCAGTCTCCTACGAGCAGTACTTC. The encoded protein is CASSLPRSAVSYEQYF.

This clonotype was seen at least ten times. The V call is TRBV2, the J call TRBJ2-3; TRBD2 matches 9 bases. CDR3 length: 15 residues. Germline V gene sequence: CDR1 SNHLY, CDR2 FYNNEI. The ends lost 4 bases at V and 1 base at J; junction bases unmatched: 3. CDR3 sequence (DNA): TGTGCCAGCAGTGTAATAGCGGGGGGCACAGATACGCAGTATTTT. It translates to CASSVIAGGTDTQYF. Full variable domain (remainder filled in from reference TRBV2 and TRBJ2-3): EPEVTQTPSHQVTQMGQEVILRCVPISNHLYFYWYRQILGQKVEFLVSFYNNEISEKSEIFDDQFSVERPDGSNFTLKIRSTKLEDSAMYFCASSVIAGGTDTQYFGPGTRLTVL.

The rearrangement joins TRBV6-2 or TRBV6-3 to TRBJ2-7, with 7 bases that match TRBD1. Germline CDR1 is MNHEY and CDR2 is SVGEGT. Germline trimming cut 4 bases from V and 0 bases from J; bases unmatched to any gene: 9. This CDR3 contains 16 residues. The CDR3 region has the DNA TGTGCCAGCAGTTCCTCCAGGACAGGTAGCTCCTACGAGCAGTACTTC. This gives the protein CASSSSRTGSSYEQYF.

The genes are TRBV27 and TRBJ2-5; 10 bases fit TRBD1. In germline, CDR1 is MNHEY, CDR2 SMNVEV (reference sequence). The CDR3 length is 15 residues. J was trimmed by 7 bases and V by 2 bases; bases with no gene match: 7. CDR3 protein: CASSLRPGQGRTQYF. In nucleotides, the CDR3 is TGTGCCAGCAGTTTAAGACCGGGACAGGGGAGGACCCAGTACTTC.

This clonotype was recorded a few times. The rearrangement uses TRBV20-1 and TRBJ2-3; TRBD2 agrees at 7 bases. Per germline, CDR1 DFQATT and CDR2 SNEGSKA (reference sequence). This CDR3 is built from 15 residues. V was pared by 3 bases and J by 0 bases, with 6 bases of the junction left unmatched. CDR3 in DNA: TGCAGTGCTAGGGATTATAGCGGGAGCACAGATACGCAGTATTTT. Translating gives CSARDYSGSTDTQYF.